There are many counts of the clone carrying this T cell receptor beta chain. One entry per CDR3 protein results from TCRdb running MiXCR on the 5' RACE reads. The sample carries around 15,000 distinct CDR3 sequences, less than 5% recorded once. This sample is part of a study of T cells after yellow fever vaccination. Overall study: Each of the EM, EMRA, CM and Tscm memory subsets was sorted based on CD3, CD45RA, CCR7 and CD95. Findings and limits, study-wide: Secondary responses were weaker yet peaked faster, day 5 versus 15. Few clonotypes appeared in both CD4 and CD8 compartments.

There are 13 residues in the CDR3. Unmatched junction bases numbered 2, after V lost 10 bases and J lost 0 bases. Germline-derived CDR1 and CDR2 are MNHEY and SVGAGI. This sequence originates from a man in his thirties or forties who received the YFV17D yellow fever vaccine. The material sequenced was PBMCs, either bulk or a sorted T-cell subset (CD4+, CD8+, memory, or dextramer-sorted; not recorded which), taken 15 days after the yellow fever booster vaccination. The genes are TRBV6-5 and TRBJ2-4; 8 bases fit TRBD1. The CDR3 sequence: CATRGLAKNIQYF. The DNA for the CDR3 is TGTGCCACCAGGGGGCTAGCCAAAAACATTCAGTACTTC.